This T cell receptor (beta chain) stems from a study of early T cells in non-severe SARS-CoV-2 infection. This clonotype was observed many times. TCRdb reprocessed the 5' RACE reads via MiXCR and lists one record per CDR3 protein. Seen here are 48,000 or so distinct CDR3 sequences, 6.2% observed once, and the top ten hold around 7%. The CDR3 spans 13 residues. The germline gives CDR1 DFQATT, CDR2 SNEGSKA (reference sequence). Trimming left V 1 base short and J 10 bases short, with 16 bases between. The source was whole blood, collected at baseline. The chain recombines TRBV20-1 with TRBJ1-1; D remains unclear. The TCR sequence derives from an adult who was a healthcare worker with PCR-confirmed SARS-CoV-2 infection or an uninfected control (not recorded which). The CDR3 DNA reads as TGCAGTGCTAGAGGCCCCTTAAAAATTGGAGCTTTCTTT. This sequence encodes CSARGPLKIGAFF.